Shown below are 11 T cell receptor beta chains from a single sample sequenced in a study of shared clonotypes between healthy human individuals. Naivety among CD8 cells was defined by CD45RO negativity and positive CCR7 selection, thereby excluding terminally differentiated effector memory CD45RA+ cells. Here immunoSEQ multiplex PCR was the method, and the copy in TCRdb shows in-frame clones only, minus some. The sample lists millions of clones, roughly 91% occurring once. The sequencing sample was made of naive CD8+ T cells from PBMCs. The receptors here all came from a man aged 18 to 29 in good health. Some clones in this sample may be carry-over from other donors' samples.

This clone was detected once. This chain connects TRBV19 to TRBJ2-7; TRBD2 matches at 8 bases. Germline V gives CDR1 LNHDA, CDR2 SQIVND (reference sequence). This CDR3 is 15 amino acids long. After removal of 3 bases from V and 1 base from J, the junction contained 5 bases not matched to a gene. CDR3 in DNA: TGTGCCAGTAGTATCGTTAGCGGGGAATCCTACGAGCAGTACTTC. Its protein is CASSIVSGESYEQYF.

The genes are TRBV7-3 and TRBJ2-7; 8 nucleotides agree with TRBD1. The V and J ends lost 2 bases and 3 bases, in that order; junction bases with no gene match: 3. CDR3 length: 14 residues. Germline V gives CDR1 SGHTA, CDR2 FQGTGA. CDR3 DNA sequence: TGTGCCAGCAGCTTATTCGGGACAGGCTACGAGCAGTACTTC. This gives the protein CASSLFGTGYEQYF.

This clone was detected once. For the CDR3, the DNA is TGTGCCAGCAGCGTCCATCAACTAGCGGGAGTCTACAATGAGCAGTTCTTC. This sequence encodes CASSVHQLAGVYNEQFF. The chain couples TRBV9 to TRBJ2-1; TRBD2 matches at 11 bases. The CDR3 totals 17 residues. The ends lost 2 bases at V and 3 bases at J; junction bases unmatched: 7. Per the germline V gene, CDR1 is SGDLS and CDR2 is YYNGEE. Using reference TRBV9 and TRBJ2-1 for the parts outside the CDR3, the full variable domain is DSGVTQTPKHLITATGQRVTLRCSPRSGDLSVYWYQQSLDQGLQFLIQYYNGEERAKGNILERFSAQQFPDLHSELNLSSLELGDSALYFCASSVHQLAGVYNEQFFGPGTRLTVL.

CDR3 protein: CASSLEAVDYNSPLHF. The CDR3 nucleotides are TGTGCCAGCAGCTTAGAGGCAGTCGACTATAATTCACCCCTCCACTTT. The chain recombines TRBV11-1 with TRBJ1-6, with D unclear. The CDR3 consists of 16 residues. Per the germline V gene, CDR1 is SGHAT and CDR2 is FQDESV (reference sequence). The ends were cut back, 1 base at V and 3 bases at J, with 10 bases in the middle.

This clone was recorded once. The chain joins TRBV28 to TRBJ2-4, with 8 bases aligning to TRBD1. The length of the CDR3 is 17 residues. Germline CDR1 and CDR2: MDHEN and SYDVKM. V gave up 5 bases and J gave up 0 bases; unmatched junction bases: 9. The CDR3 DNA reads as TGTGCCAGCAGTGCAGTCCGACAGGGGATAGCCAAAAACATTCAGTACTTC. This gives the protein CASSAVRQGIAKNIQYF.

The rearrangement joins TRBV2 to TRBJ1-1; tentative D call: TRBD1 (5 bases). Trimming took off 7 bases at V and 7 bases at J, with 13 bases between the two ends. The CDR3 has 12 residues. Germline-derived CDR1 and CDR2 are SNHLY and FYNNEI. CDR3 region: CASTPSGVEAFF. The CDR3 coding sequence is TGTGCCAGCACCCCGTCGGGGGTTGAAGCTTTCTTT. Full variable domain (missing parts from reference TRBV2 and TRBJ1-1): EPEVTQTPSHQVTQMGQEVILRCVPISNHLYFYWYRQILGQKVEFLVSFYNNEISEKSEIFDDQFSVERPDGSNFTLKIRSTKLEDSAMYFCASTPSGVEAFFGQGTRLTVV.

This clone has a single count. The V call is TRBV2, the J call TRBJ2-5; D unclear. The germline CDR1 and CDR2 sequences are SNHLY and FYNNEI. V dropped 5 bases and J dropped 5 bases, with 12 bases sitting between them. This CDR3 has 13 amino acids. The CDR3 loop reads CASSLESWETQYF. CDR3 nucleotide sequence: TGTGCCAGCAGTCTTGAAAGCTGGGAGACCCAGTACTTC.

The V and J genes are TRBV4-3 and TRBJ2-4; 9 nucleotides line up with TRBD1. The V and J ends lost 3 bases and 7 bases, in that order; junction bases with no gene match: 10. This CDR3 is 16 amino acids long. The germline CDR1 and CDR2 sequences are LGHNA and YSLEER. This chain's CDR3 is CASSQNRGRSVNIQYF. The DNA for the CDR3 is TGCGCCAGCAGCCAGAACAGGGGGCGCTCGGTCAACATTCAGTACTTC.

V and J are TRBV7-6 and TRBJ2-1, with TRBD2 identical over 10 bases. The CDR3 spans 15 residues. Germline V lookup: CDR1 SGHVS, CDR2 FNYEAQ. V shed 5 bases, J shed 4 bases, and the junction held 5 bases outside the gene matches. The CDR3 sequence is CASSRGLAIYNEQFF. CDR3 nucleotides: TGTGCCAGCAGCCGGGGACTAGCGATTTACAATGAGCAGTTCTTC.

This chain uses TRBV27 with TRBJ2-1; 14 nucleotides line up with TRBD2. The trim removed 4 bases at V and 2 bases at J, leaving 7 bases unmatched. The CDR3 covers 18 residues. CDR1 is MNHEY, CDR2 SMNVEV, per germline (reference sequence). The CDR3 sequence is CASSSPGLAGAPYNEQFF. The CDR3, as DNA: TGTGCCAGCAGTTCCCCGGGACTAGCGGGAGCCCCCTACAATGAGCAGTTCTTC.

V is TRBV4-1 and J is TRBJ2-7, with 10 bases identical to TRBD2. This CDR3 has 15 amino acids. Trimming removed 2 bases from V and 1 base from J; junction bases left unmatched: 2. From germline, CDR1 is MGHRA and CDR2 YSYEKL. CDR3 loop: CASSQLAGDSYEQYF. Written as DNA, the CDR3 is TGCGCCAGCAGCCAACTAGCGGGGGATTCCTACGAGCAGTACTTC.